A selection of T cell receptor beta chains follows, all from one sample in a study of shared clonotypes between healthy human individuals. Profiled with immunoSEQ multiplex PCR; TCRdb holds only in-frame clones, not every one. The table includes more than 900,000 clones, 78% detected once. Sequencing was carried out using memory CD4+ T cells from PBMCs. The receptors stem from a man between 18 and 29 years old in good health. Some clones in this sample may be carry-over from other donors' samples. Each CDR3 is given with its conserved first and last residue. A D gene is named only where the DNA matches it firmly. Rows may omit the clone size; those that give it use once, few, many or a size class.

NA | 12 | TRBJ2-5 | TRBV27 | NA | TGTGCCAGTTCCACAGGGTTGGGGACCCAGTACTTC | CASSTGLGTQYF
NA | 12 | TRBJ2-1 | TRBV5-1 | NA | TGCGCCAGCAGCTTGGTTCTCGATGAGCAGTTCTTC | CASSLVLDEQFF
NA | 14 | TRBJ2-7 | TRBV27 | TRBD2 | TGTGCCAGCAGTTTCAGACTAGCGGGAGTCGAGCAGTACTTC | CASSFRLAGVEQYF
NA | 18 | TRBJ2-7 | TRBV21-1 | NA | TGTGCCAGCAGCAAAAGGACTAGCGGGCCATCTATACTTTACGAGCAGTACTTC | CASSKRTSGPSILYEQYF
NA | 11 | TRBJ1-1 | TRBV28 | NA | TGTGCCAGCAGAAGTGACAGGACAGCTTTCTTT | CASRSDRTAFF
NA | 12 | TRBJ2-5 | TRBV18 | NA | TGTGCCAGCTCACCTCGCGAAGAGACCCAGTACTTC | CASSPREETQYF
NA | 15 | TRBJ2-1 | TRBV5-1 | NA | TGCGCCAGCAGCTTGGCGACCGGGACGAAGAATGAGCAGTTCTTC | CASSLATGTKNEQFF
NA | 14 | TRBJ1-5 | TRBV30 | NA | TGTGCCTGGAGTAGGGGCAGTAGCAATCAGCCCCAGCATTTT | CAWSRGSSNQPQHF
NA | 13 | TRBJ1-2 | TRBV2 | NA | TGTGCCAGCAGTGATCGGGGGCTTGGCGGCTACACCTTC | CASSDRGLGGYTF
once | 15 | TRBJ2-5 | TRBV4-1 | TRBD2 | TGCGCCAGCAGCCGGGCGGGACTACTCCAAGAGACCCAGTACTTC | CASSRAGLLQETQYF
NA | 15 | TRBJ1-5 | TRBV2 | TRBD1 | TGTGCCAGCAGTGTACAGGGGGATAGCAATCAGCCCCAGCATTTT | CASSVQGDSNQPQHF
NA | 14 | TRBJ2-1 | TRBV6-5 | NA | TGTGCCAGCAGTTACGAGCGGGTCTCAGATGAGCAGTTCTTC | CASSYERVSDEQFF
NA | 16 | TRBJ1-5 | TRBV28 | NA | TGTGCCAGCAGTTTATGGGGGGCGGGGGAGAGGCAGCCCCAGCATTTT | CASSLWGAGERQPQHF
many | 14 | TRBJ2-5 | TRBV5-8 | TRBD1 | TGTGCCAGCAGCCCTAGACAGGGTAGAGAGACCCAGTACTTC | CASSPRQGRETQYF
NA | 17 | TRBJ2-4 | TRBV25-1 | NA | TGTGCCAGCAGTGAAAATAGTCCAGGAGCGGGCAAAAACATTCAGTACTTC | CASSENSPGAGKNIQYF
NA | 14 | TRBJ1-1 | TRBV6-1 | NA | TGTGCCAGCAGTGTCGGACGGGCGAACACTGAAGCTTTCTTT | CASSVGRANTEAFF
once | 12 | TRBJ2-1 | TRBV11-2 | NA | TGTGCCAGCAGCTTAGTGGGCAGGACGGAGTTCTTC | CASSLVGRTEFF
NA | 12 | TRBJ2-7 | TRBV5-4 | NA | TGTGCCAGCAGCCGGGACGGCTACGAGCAGTACTTC | CASSRDGYEQYF
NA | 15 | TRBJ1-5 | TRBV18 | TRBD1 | TGTGCCAGCTCACCGGGACAGACTAGCAATCAGCCCCAGCATTTT | CASSPGQTSNQPQHF